Below, one T cell receptor (beta chain) is given with its context. The read ends 3 residues early relative to the CDR3; the germline J gene fills the gap. Clones were read by immunoSEQ multiplex PCR, and TCRdb kept only the in-frame ones, dropping some. This sample contains just over 20,000 clones. These data come from a study of T cells in women clearing cervical HPV infection. CDR1 is GTSNPN and CDR2 is SVGIG in the germline V gene (reference sequence). The V gene end was trimmed by 5 bases and the J gene end by 4 bases; junction bases not matched to a gene: 11. The CDR3 is made up of 15 amino acids.

V and J are TRBV30 and TRBJ2-1, with TRBD2 identical over 7 bases. The sequencing input was blood buffy coat. The TCR comes from a woman between 18 and 69 years old with a cervical HPV16 infection that either progressed to CIN3+ or cleared (not recorded which). The CDR3 here is CAWLPGRGSYNEQFF. Incomplete CDR3 DNA: TGTGCCTGGCTACCTGGGCGGGGGTCATACAATGAG.